Below, 17 T cell receptor beta chains from the same sample are listed, as sequenced in a study of shared clonotypes between healthy human individuals. Using immunoSEQ multiplex PCR, the repertoire was profiled, and TCRdb retains in-frame clones only, with some absent. The sample shows 2 million to 3 million clones, more than 85% of them seen only once. Sequenced: naive CD4+ T cells from PBMCs. As to subset: CD45RA+ positively selected. The receptor source for this set is a young man in good health. Some clones in this sample may be carry-over from other donors' samples.

Regarding this clone: Other DNA sequences in the sample encode the same CDR3. The chain combines TRBV11-2 with TRBJ2-1; D remains unclear. Germline lookup yields CDR1 SGHAT and CDR2 FQNNGV. CDR3 length: 13 residues. V lost 1 base and J lost 5, with 6 bases in between. CDR3 residues: CASSLGRHNEQFF. As DNA, the CDR3 is TGTGCCAGCAGCTTAGGACGCCACAATGAGCAGTTCTTC.

This clone appeared once. The chain is built from TRBV28 and TRBJ2-3; D is undetermined. Germline CDR1 MDHEN, CDR2 SYDVKM. This CDR3 is built from 15 residues. Trimming shortened V by 7 bases and J by 2 bases, and 16 bases separated the two germline ends. The CDR3 sequence: CASTHPEGFTDTQYF. In DNA, the CDR3 is TGTGCCAGCACCCATCCGGAAGGGTTCACAGATACGCAGTATTTT.

The chain uses TRBV9 and TRBJ1-1, with a possible D match to TRBD1 (5 bases). Per germline, CDR1 SGDLS and CDR2 YYNGEE. There are 16 residues in the CDR3. V lost 0 bases and J 2 bases, leaving 14 bases between the germline ends. CDR3 sequence: CASSVGSSQGNTEAFF. The CDR3 DNA sequence: TGTGCCAGCAGCGTAGGGAGTAGCCAGGGAAACACTGAAGCTTTCTTT.

The chain has TRBV7-8 and TRBJ2-3, with 16 bases aligning to TRBD2. CDR3 size: 19 residues. Germline loops: CDR1 SGHVS, CDR2 FQNEAQ. Germline trimming cut 6 bases from V and 2 bases from J; bases unmatched to any gene: 11. CDR3 sequence: CASRSDGTSGRGDTDTQYF. The DNA of the CDR3 is TGTGCCAGCAGATCGGACGGGACTAGCGGGAGGGGGGACACAGATACGCAGTATTTT.

The V and J genes are TRBV9 and TRBJ2-6, with D unresolved. The ends were cut back, 2 bases at V and 0 bases at J, with 9 bases in the middle. The CDR3 has 16 amino acids. CDR1 and CDR2 from the germline V gene are SGDLS and YYNGEE. CDR3 region: CASSVASHSGANVLTF. DNA of the CDR3: TGTGCCAGCAGCGTGGCGAGCCACTCTGGGGCCAACGTCCTGACTTTC.

The rearrangement uses TRBV27 and TRBJ2-7, with 8 bases matching TRBD1. The CDR3 consists of 17 residues. V lost 3 bases to trimming and J lost 1 base; unmatched junction nucleotides: 11. Germline V gives CDR1 MNHEY, CDR2 SMNVEV (reference sequence). DNA of the CDR3: TGTGCCAGCAGTTTCCGGGTATCCGGGACAGGATCCTACGAGCAGTACTTC. Translation: CASSFRVSGTGSYEQYF.

V gene TRBV18 combines with J gene TRBJ2-2; D may be TRBD2 (5 bases). Germline CDR1 reads KGHSH; CDR2 reads LQKENI. The CDR3 contains 13 residues. V was trimmed by 2 bases and J by 6 bases, leaving 7 bases between them. The CDR3 DNA reads as TGTGCCAGCTCACCAACAGCGGCCGGGGAGCTGTTTTTT. Protein sequence: CASSPTAAGELFF.

The gene calls are TRBV2 and TRBJ2-7, with 12 bases matching TRBD1. The CDR3 has 17 amino acids. Germline V gene data show CDR1 as SNHLY and CDR2 as FYNNEI. Trimming removed 5 bases from V and 0 bases from J; junction bases left unmatched: 8. The CDR3 spells CASSLLPGQGASYEQYF. The CDR3 DNA sequence: TGTGCCAGCAGTCTTCTCCCGGGACAGGGGGCCTCCTACGAGCAGTACTTC.

The V gene is TRBV28, the J gene TRBJ2-1; D ambiguous. The V gene's germline CDR1 is MDHEN and CDR2 SYDVKM. The length of the CDR3 is 14 residues. Trimming shortened V by 5 bases and J by 2 bases, and 10 bases separated the two germline ends. CDR3 region: CASSVRSPYNEQFF. Written as DNA, the CDR3 is TGTGCCAGCAGTGTTAGAAGCCCCTACAATGAGCAGTTCTTC.

The genes are TRBV9 and TRBJ2-1; D remains ambiguous. The CDR3 totals 15 residues. V was cut by 4 bases and J by 0 bases, with 11 bases left in between. From germline, CDR1 is SGDLS and CDR2 YYNGEE. The DNA for the CDR3 is TGTGCCAGCAGCACCGCGCCCAGCTCCTACAATGAGCAGTTCTTC. The encoded protein is CASSTAPSSYNEQFF.

This sequence joins TRBV28 and TRBJ2-7; D unresolved. The CDR3 totals 12 residues. V lost 5 bases, J lost 9 bases, and 14 bases lay in between. Germline V gene data show CDR1 as MDHEN and CDR2 as SYDVKM. The CDR3 spells CASSMRRSRQYF. DNA of the CDR3: TGTGCCAGCAGTATGCGGAGAAGCCGGCAGTACTTC.

This clone was observed once. The chain couples TRBV5-1 to TRBJ2-5; D ambiguous. The CDR3 runs 13 residues. Trimming stripped 5 bases from V and 1 base from J, with 9 bases between. Germline V gene lookup returns CDR1 SGHRS and CDR2 YFSETQ. The CDR3 loop is CASSFNVQETQYF. CDR3 in DNA: TGCGCCAGCAGTTTCAATGTCCAAGAGACCCAGTACTTC.

This chain connects TRBV7-9 to TRBJ2-3; no reliable D call. Germline V gives CDR1 SEHNR, CDR2 FQNEAQ (reference sequence). This CDR3 is 14 amino acids long. V lost 6 bases and J 0 bases, leaving 10 bases between the germline ends. In DNA, the CDR3 is TGTGCCAGCAGTTGGAGCGAAAGCACAGATACGCAGTATTTT. As protein: CASSWSESTDTQYF.

The V call is TRBV5-4, the J call TRBJ2-5, with 8 bases identical to TRBD2. The CDR3 runs 16 residues. The germline CDR1 and CDR2 sequences are SGHNT and YYREEE (reference sequence). Trimming cost V 0 bases and J 5 bases; bases outside gene matches: 9. The CDR3 here is CASSLVVGRAGETQYF. CDR3 nucleotides: TGTGCCAGCAGCTTGGTTGTCGGGAGGGCTGGGGAGACCCAGTACTTC.

The chain couples TRBV5-4 to TRBJ2-5, with 11 bases matching TRBD1. J was trimmed by 7 bases and V by 3 bases; bases with no gene match: 11. Germline CDR1 is SGHNT and CDR2 is YYREEE (reference sequence). The CDR3 totals 16 residues. In nucleotides, the CDR3 is TGTGCCAGCAGCTCACATGGACAGGGGGCTTTGGGGACCCAGTACTTC. As protein: CASSSHGQGALGTQYF.

The chain links TRBV7-2 to TRBJ2-4; D unclear. Germline lookup yields CDR1 SGHTA and CDR2 FQGNSA. Trimming left V 2 bases short and J 1 base short, with 6 bases between. The CDR3 length is 14 residues. The CDR3 reads CASSLLAAKNIQYF. The CDR3 region has the DNA TGTGCCAGCAGCTTACTGGCGGCCAAAAACATTCAGTACTTC.

V usage is TRBV7-9 and J usage is TRBJ1-6; 7 bases agree with TRBD1. Trimming at V came to 5 bases and at J to 9 bases, leaving 7 bases not matched to a gene. Germline V gene data show CDR1 as SEHNR and CDR2 as FQNEAQ (reference sequence). The CDR3 covers 14 residues. For the CDR3, the DNA is TGTGCCAGCAGCACACAGGGGTACGGTTCACCCCTCCACTTT. Protein sequence: CASSTQGYGSPLHF.